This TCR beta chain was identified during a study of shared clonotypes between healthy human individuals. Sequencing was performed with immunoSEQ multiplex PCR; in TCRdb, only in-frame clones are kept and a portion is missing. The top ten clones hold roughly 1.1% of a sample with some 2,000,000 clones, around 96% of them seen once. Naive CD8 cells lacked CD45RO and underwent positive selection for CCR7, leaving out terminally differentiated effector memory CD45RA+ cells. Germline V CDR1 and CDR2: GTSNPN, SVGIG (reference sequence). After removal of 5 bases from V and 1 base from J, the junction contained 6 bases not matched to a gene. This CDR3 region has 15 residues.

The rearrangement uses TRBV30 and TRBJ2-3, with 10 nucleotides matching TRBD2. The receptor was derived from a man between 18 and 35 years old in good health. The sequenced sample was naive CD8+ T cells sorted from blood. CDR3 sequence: CAWGTGTSGTDTQYF. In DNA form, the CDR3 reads TGTGCCTGGGGCACCGGGACTAGCGGCACAGATACGCAGTATTTT.